This T cell receptor beta chain was identified during a study of cytomegalovirus exposure and HLA in healthy donors. Primers: 60 Vbeta forward and 13 Jbeta reverse. Clones were read by immunoSEQ multiplex PCR, and TCRdb kept only the in-frame ones, dropping some. The data contain 150,000 or so clones, 75% to 90% of them seen just once; the ten biggest clones take up 7.5% to 10%. The J segment lost 4 bases and the V segment lost 1 base, leaving 3 bases of the junction unmatched. Germline V gene data show CDR1 as GTSNPN and CDR2 as SVGIG (reference sequence). The CDR3 length is 14 residues. Sequenced sample: PBMCs. The source is a man between 18 and 29 years old in good health and CMV-seropositive. This rearrangement joins TRBV30 to TRBJ2-7, with TRBD2 matching over 11 bases. CDR3 nucleotide sequence: TGTGCCTGGAGTGGGAGACTAGCGGGGTACGAGCAGTACTTC. This encodes CAWSGRLAGYEQYF.